The 8 T cell receptor beta chains reported below all come from one sample, sequenced in a study of blood T cell repertoires in COVID-19. The protocol was immunoSEQ multiplex PCR, while the TCRdb copy is restricted to in-frame clones and leaves out a portion. The table has fewer than 350,000 clones, approximately 86% seen once. The specimen sequenced was PBMCs or T cells enriched from blood (not recorded which). These receptors originate from a middle-aged woman with acute COVID-19.

V and J are TRBV5-1 and TRBJ2-3; 7 nucleotides align to TRBD2. V shed 4 bases, J shed 1 base, and the junction held 3 bases outside the gene matches. Germline CDR1 and CDR2: SGHRS and YFSETQ. The CDR3 is 14 residues long. CDR3 sequence (DNA): TGCGCCAGCAGCCGGGACTACCGCACAGATACGCAGTATTTT. It translates to CASSRDYRTDTQYF. The complete variable domain, with remaining parts taken from reference TRBV5-1 and TRBJ2-3, reads KAGVTQTPRYLIKTRGQQVTLSCSPISGHRSVSWYQQTPGQGLQFLFEYFSETQRNKGNFPGRFSGRQFSNSRSEMNVSTLELGDSALYLCASSRDYRTDTQYFGPGTRLTVL.

The V and J genes are TRBV3-1 (or the pseudogene TRBV3-2) and TRBJ2-3; 10 nucleotides agree with TRBD2. Germline values: CDR1 LGHDT, CDR2 YNNKEL (reference sequence). J lost 3 bases, V lost 6 bases, and 6 bases had no gene match. The CDR3 extends over 15 amino acids. This chain's CDR3 is CASRLGAGGTDTQYF. CDR3 bases: TGTGCCAGCAGGCTTGGAGCGGGGGGGACAGATACGCAGTATTTT.

The V gene is TRBV27, the J gene TRBJ1-6; TRBD1 might be the D (6 bases). The CDR3 loop spans 16 amino acids. Between the trimmed V and J ends, which lost 3 bases and 1 base, there was a span of 10 bases. Per the germline V gene, CDR1 is MNHEY and CDR2 is SMNVEV (reference sequence). The chain's CDR3 is CASSFRGLSYNSPLHF. CDR3 nucleotide sequence: TGTGCCAGCAGTTTCAGGGGTTTGTCCTATAATTCACCCCTCCACTTT.

The CDR3 reads CASSQSPDGYTF. CDR3 nucleotide sequence: TGTGCCAGCAGCCAGAGTCCCGATGGCTACACCTTC. The chain combines TRBV3-1 (or the pseudogene TRBV3-2) with TRBJ1-2, with unresolved D. Trimming shortened V by 3 bases and J by 6 bases, and 8 bases separated the two germline ends. This CDR3 comprises 12 residues. Per germline, CDR1 LGHDT and CDR2 YNNKEL (reference sequence).

The chain couples TRBV4-2 to TRBJ2-3; tentative D call: TRBD2 (6 bases). Germline-derived CDR1 and CDR2 are LGHNA and YNFKEQ. The length of the CDR3 is 14 residues. Trimming removed 2 bases from V and 2 bases from J, with 8 bases in between. CDR3 sequence (DNA): TGTGCCAGCAGCCAACGGGAGTCCACAGATACGCAGTATTTT. Amino acids: CASSQRESTDTQYF.

The V and J genes are TRBV3-1 (or the pseudogene TRBV3-2) and TRBJ1-4; D gene uncertain. The ends were cut back, 2 bases at V and 4 bases at J, with 14 bases in the middle. CDR3 length: 16 amino acids. Per germline, CDR1 LGHDT and CDR2 YNNKEL (reference sequence). The CDR3 sequence: CASSQFANSHNEKLFF. For the CDR3, the DNA is TGTGCCAGCAGCCAATTCGCGAACAGCCATAATGAAAAACTGTTTTTT.

This clone has just a few counts. This rearrangement joins TRBV12-3 or TRBV12-4 to TRBJ2-2, with D perhaps matching TRBD1 (6 bases). This CDR3 region has 12 residues. The V gene lost 6 bases and the J gene lost 6 bases, with 8 bases spanning the gap. The CDR3 loop is CASRGAPGELFF. The CDR3 region has the DNA TGTGCCAGCAGGGGGGCGCCCGGGGAGCTGTTTTTT.

This clone showed up just once. The J gene is TRBJ1-5, the V gene TRBV19; no clear D. The V gene's germline CDR1 is LNHDA and CDR2 SQIVND (reference sequence). With 0 bases removed from V and 6 bases from J, the gap between germline ends came to 15 bases. The CDR3 consists of 16 residues. The CDR3 region has the DNA TGTGCCAGTAGTATAGAAGTTAAAGGAGAGGGTCAGCCCCAGCATTTT. It codes for CASSIEVKGEGQPQHF. Supplemented by reference TRBV19 and TRBJ1-5, the full variable domain reads DGGITQSPKYLFRKEGQNVTLSCEQNLNHDAMYWYRQDPGQGLRLIYYSQIVNDFQKGDIAEGYSVSREKKESFPLTVTSAQKNPTAFYLCASSIEVKGEGQPQHFGDGTRLSIL.